In its sample, the clone carrying this TCR beta chain was seen a few times. The data were obtained in a study of beta chain features in type 1 diabetes. Overall study context: When patients were set against healthy donors, age, gender and cell yields were similar.

The entirety of the isolated RNA underwent reverse transcription, so expressed TCRB transcripts were sequenced. TCRdb's copy holds only in-frame clones and misses some; the assay was immunoSEQ multiplex PCR. The sample has about 180,000 clones; approximately 13% are singletons. Sort purity for all populations was recorded as exceeding 98%. Sample: central memory CD4+ T cells from blood. The TCR originated in a woman in her late teens or twenties in good health.

The CDR3 region is CASSQFEQRELFF. Written as DNA, the CDR3 is TGCGCCAGCAGCCAATTCGAACAACGGGAGCTGTTTTTT. This chain uses TRBV4-3 with TRBJ2-2; no clear D gene. V was cut by 2 bases and J by 9 bases, with 10 bases left in between. CDR1 is LGHNA, CDR2 YSLEER, per germline. The CDR3 has 13 residues.